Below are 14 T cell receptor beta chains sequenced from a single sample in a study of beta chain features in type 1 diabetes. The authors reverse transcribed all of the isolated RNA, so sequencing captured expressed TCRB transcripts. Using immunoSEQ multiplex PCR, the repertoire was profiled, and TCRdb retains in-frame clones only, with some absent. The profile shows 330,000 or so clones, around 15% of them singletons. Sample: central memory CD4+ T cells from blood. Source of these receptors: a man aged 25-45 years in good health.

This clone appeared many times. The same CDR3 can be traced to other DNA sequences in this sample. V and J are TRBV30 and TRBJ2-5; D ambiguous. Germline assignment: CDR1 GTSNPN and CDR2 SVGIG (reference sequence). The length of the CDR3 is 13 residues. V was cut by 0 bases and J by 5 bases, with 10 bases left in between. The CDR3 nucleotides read TGTGCCTGGAGTGTAAGGGTCCGCGAGACCCAGTACTTC. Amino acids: CAWSVRVRETQYF.

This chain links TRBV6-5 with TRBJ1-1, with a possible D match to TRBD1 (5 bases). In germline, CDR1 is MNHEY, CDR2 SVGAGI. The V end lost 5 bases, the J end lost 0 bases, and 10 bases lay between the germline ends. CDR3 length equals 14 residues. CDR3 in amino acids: CASSEWGLNTEAFF. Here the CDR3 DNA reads TGTGCCAGCAGTGAGTGGGGCCTGAACACTGAAGCTTTCTTT.

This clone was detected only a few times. Here the CDR3 DNA reads TGCGCCAGCAGCCAAGAAGGTCGGGTTGGGGCCAACGTCCTGACTTTC. It translates to CASSQEGRVGANVLTF. This sequence joins TRBV4-1 and TRBJ2-6; D is unclear. Trimming pared 0 bases from V and 3 bases from J, leaving 9 bases between. The CDR3 spans 16 residues. The germline V gene encodes CDR1 MGHRA and CDR2 YSYEKL.

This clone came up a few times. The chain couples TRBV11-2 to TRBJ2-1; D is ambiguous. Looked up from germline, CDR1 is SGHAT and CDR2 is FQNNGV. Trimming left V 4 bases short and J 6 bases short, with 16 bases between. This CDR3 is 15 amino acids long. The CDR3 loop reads CASSYLTRRGNEQFF. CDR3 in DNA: TGTGCCAGCAGCTATCTAACACGTAGAGGCAATGAGCAGTTCTTC.

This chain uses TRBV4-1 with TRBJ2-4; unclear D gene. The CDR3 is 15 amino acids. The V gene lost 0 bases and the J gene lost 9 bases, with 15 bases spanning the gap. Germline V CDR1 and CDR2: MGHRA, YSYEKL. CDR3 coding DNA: TGCGCCAGCAGCCAAGATCTCAGATCCTCGGGCATTCAGTACTTC. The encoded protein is CASSQDLRSSGIQYF.

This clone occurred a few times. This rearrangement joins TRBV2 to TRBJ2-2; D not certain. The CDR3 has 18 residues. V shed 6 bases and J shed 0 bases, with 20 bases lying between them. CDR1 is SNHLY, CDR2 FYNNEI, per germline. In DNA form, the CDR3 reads TGTGCCAGCAGGGAGTCCACGTTGAGGCGATCGAACACCGGGGAGCTGTTTTTT. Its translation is CASRESTLRRSNTGELFF.

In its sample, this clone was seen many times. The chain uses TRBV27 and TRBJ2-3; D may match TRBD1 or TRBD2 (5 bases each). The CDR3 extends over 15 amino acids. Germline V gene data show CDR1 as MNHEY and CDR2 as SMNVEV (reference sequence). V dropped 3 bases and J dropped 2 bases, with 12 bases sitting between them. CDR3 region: CASSLFPGTTDTQYF. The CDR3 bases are TGTGCCAGCAGTTTGTTCCCTGGGACCACAGATACGCAGTATTTT.

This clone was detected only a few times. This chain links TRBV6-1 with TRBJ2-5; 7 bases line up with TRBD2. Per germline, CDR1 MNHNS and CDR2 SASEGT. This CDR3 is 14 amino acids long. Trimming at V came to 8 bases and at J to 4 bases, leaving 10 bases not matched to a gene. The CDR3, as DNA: TGTGCCAGCGGGAGACTCACGGGAGGAGAGACCCAGTACTTC. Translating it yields CASGRLTGGETQYF.

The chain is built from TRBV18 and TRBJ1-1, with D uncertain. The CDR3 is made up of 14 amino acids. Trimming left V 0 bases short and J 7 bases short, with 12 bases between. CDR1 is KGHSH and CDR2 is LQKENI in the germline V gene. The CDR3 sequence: CASSPPSVGNEAFF. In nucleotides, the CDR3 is TGTGCCAGCTCACCACCGTCTGTGGGGAATGAAGCTTTCTTT. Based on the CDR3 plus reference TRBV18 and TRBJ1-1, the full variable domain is NAGVMQNPRHLVRRRGQEARLRCSPMKGHSHVYWYRQLPEEGLKFMVYLQKENIIDESGMPKERFSAEFPKEGPSILRIQQVVRGDSAAYFCASSPPSVGNEAFFGQGTRLTVV.

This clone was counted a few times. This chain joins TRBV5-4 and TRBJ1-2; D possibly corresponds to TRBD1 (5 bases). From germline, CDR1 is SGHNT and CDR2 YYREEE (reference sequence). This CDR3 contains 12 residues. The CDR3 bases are TGTGCACCGCCAGGGCCAAACTATGGCTACACCTTC. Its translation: CAPPGPNYGYTF.

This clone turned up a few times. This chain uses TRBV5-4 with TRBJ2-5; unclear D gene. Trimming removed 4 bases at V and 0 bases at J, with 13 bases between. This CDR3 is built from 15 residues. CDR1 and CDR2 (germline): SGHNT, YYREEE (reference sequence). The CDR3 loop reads CASSPSDGYQETQYF. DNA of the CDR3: TGTGCCAGCAGCCCCAGCGACGGCTACCAAGAGACCCAGTACTTC.

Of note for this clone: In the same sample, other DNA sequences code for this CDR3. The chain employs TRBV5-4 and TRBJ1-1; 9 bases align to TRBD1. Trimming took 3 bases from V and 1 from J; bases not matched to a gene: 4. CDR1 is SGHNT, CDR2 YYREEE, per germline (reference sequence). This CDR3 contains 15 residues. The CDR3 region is CASSSGGQGNTEAFF. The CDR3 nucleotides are TGTGCCAGCAGCTCGGGGGGACAGGGGAACACTGAAGCTTTCTTT.

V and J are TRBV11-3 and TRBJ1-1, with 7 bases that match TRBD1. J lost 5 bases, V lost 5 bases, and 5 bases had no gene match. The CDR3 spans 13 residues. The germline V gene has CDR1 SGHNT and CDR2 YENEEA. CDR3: CASSPDRTTEAFF. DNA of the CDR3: TGTGCCAGCAGCCCGGACAGGACTACTGAAGCTTTCTTT.

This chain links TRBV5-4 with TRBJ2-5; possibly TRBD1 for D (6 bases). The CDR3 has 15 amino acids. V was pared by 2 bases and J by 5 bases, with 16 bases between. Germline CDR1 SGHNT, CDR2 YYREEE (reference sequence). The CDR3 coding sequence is TGTGCCAGCAGCTTCACCGACAGGTCTAAGGAGACCCAGTACTTC. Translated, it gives CASSFTDRSKETQYF. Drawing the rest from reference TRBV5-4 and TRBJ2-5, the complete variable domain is ETGVTQSPTHLIKTRGQQVTLRCSSQSGHNTVSWYQQALGQGPQFIFQYYREEENGRGNFPPRFSGLQFPNYSSELNVNALELDDSALYLCASSFTDRSKETQYFGPGTRLLVL.